The rows below give T cell receptor beta chains drawn from one sample of a study of T cell repertoires in cytomegalovirus infection. TCRdb itself ran the reads through MiXCR, one entry per CDR3 protein. This sample carries approximately 290,000 distinct CDR3 sequences, about 23% of them seen once, and the ten largest clones take over 11%. The sequencing sample was made of PBMCs. The source is a human donor in good health (CMV status not recorded). Some clones in this sample may be carry-over from other donors' samples. CDR3s include the opening cysteine and the closing phenylalanine or tryptophan. A D gene is named only where the DNA matches it firmly. Clone size, where shown, is once, few, many, or a class for clones that have expanded.

.	TRBV7-2	TRBJ2-2	17	many	TGTGCCAGCAGCCGTACACCAAACAGGGGACTCGCCGGGGAGCTGTTTTTT	CASSRTPNRGLAGELFF
TRBD2	TRBV5-1	TRBJ2-1	15	few	TGCGCCAGCAAGGAGAGCGGGAGGGCTGTCAATGAGCAGTTCTTC	CASKESGRAVNEQFF
.	TRBV5-5	TRBJ2-1	16	few	TGTGCCAGCAGCTTGGGTCAGAGGATTAACTACAATGAGCAGTTCTTC	CASSLGQRINYNEQFF
.	TRBV11-2	TRBJ1-1	13	.	TGTGCCAGCCTCCGTCGGGACGGCACTGAAGCTTTCTTT	CASLRRDGTEAFF
TRBD1	TRBV19	TRBJ2-7	13	.	TGTGCCAGTAGTACTATGGACAGGGACGAGCAGTACTTC	CASSTMDRDEQYF
.	TRBV28	TRBJ2-5	14	few	TGTGCCAGCAGTTTGGGGGGACCCTTGGAGACCCAGTACTTC	CASSLGGPLETQYF
.	TRBV7-6	TRBJ2-3	14	once	TGTGCCAGCAGCCGGACAGCTGGCACAGATACGCAGTATTTT	CASSRTAGTDTQYF
.	TRBV7-2	TRBJ2-7	14	many	TGTGCCAGCAGCCCCGGAGGGGTGGTCCACGAGCAGTACTTC	CASSPGGVVHEQYF
.	TRBV7-2	TRBJ2-3	14	medium-sized	TGTGCCAGCAGCTTGGGAAGAGGCACAGATACGCAGTATTTT	CASSLGRGTDTQYF
TRBD2	TRBV28	TRBJ2-5	15	once	TGTGCCACCGTCCTGACTAGCGGGGGGCAAGAGACCCAGTACTTC	CATVLTSGGQETQYF
.	TRBV7-6	TRBJ1-2	13	many	TGTGCCAGCAGCTTGTCAGGCACCTATGGCTACACCTTC	CASSLSGTYGYTF
.	TRBV7-2	TRBJ1-6	14	many	TGTGCCAGCAGCTTAGGGGTCGTTTCTTCACCCCTCCACTTT	CASSLGVVSSPLHF
.	TRBV11-2	TRBJ2-7	13	many	TGTGCCAGCAGCTCCGGGCGGACCTACGAGCAGTACTTC	CASSSGRTYEQYF
.	TRBV23-1	TRBJ2-2	16	.	TGCGCCAGCAGTCAAGATGAGGCAGGGATTACCGGGGAGCTGTTTTTT	CASSQDEAGITGELFF
.	TRBV7-2	TRBJ2-4	16	many	TGTGCCAGCAGCCCCGACAGGAAACTAGCCAAAAACATTCAGTACTTC	CASSPDRKLAKNIQYF
.	TRBV12-3/TRBV12-4	TRBJ1-5	15	many	TGTGCCAGCAGTCCGGAGGGACTCCAAAATCAGCCCCAGCATTTT	CASSPEGLQNQPQHF
TRBD2	TRBV11-2	TRBJ2-7	15	few	TGTGCCAGCAGCCTCCGACTAGCGGGAGCGCGAGAGCAGTACTTC	CASSLRLAGAREQYF
TRBD2	TRBV6-2/TRBV6-3	TRBJ2-1	15	few	TGTGCCAGCAGCCTTCTAGCGGGCCACTACAATGAGCAGTTCTTC	CASSLLAGHYNEQFF
.	TRBV3-1	TRBJ2-4	15	.	TGTGCCAGCAGCCCCGGACATCTAGCCAAAAACATTCAGTACTTC	CASSPGHLAKNIQYF
.	TRBV28	TRBJ1-1	12	.	TGTGCCAGCAGTTTAGGACCGTCGGGAGCTTTCTTT	CASSLGPSGAFF
TRBD1	TRBV6-2/TRBV6-3	TRBJ2-1	14	few	TGTGCCAGCAGTGATCCGGACAGGGGTAATGAGCAGTTCTTC	CASSDPDRGNEQFF